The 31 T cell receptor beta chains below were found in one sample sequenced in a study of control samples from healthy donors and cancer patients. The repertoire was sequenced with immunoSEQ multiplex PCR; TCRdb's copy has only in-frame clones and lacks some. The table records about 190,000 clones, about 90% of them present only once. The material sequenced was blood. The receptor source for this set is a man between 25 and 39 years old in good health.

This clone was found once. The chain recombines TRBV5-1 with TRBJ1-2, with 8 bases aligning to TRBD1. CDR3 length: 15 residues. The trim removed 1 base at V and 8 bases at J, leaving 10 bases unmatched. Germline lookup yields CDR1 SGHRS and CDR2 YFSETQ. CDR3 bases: TGCGCCAGCAGCTTGTTATCAGGGGGCGCTTACGGCTACACCTTC. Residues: CASSLLSGGAYGYTF.

CDR3 in DNA: TGTGCCAGCAGCTTACGGCAGGGCTATCAGCCCCAGCATTTT. Encoded protein: CASSLRQGYQPQHF. The chain employs TRBV5-5 and TRBJ1-5; D is possibly TRBD1 (5 bases). Germline V CDR1 and CDR2: SGHKS, YYEKEE (reference sequence). CDR3 length: 14 amino acids. The ends were cut back, 2 bases at V and 5 bases at J, with 11 bases in the middle.

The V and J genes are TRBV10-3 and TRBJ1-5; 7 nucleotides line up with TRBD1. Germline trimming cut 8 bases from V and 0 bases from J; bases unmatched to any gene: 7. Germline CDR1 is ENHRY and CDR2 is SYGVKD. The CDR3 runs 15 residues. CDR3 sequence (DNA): TGTGCCATCTCGGGACAGCAATATAGCAATCAGCCCCAGCATTTT. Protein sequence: CAISGQQYSNQPQHF.

The DNA of the CDR3 is TGTGCCACCAGCTCCCGGGGTTCTGGAAACACCATATATTTT. Translating it yields CATSSRGSGNTIYF. This chain joins TRBV15 and TRBJ1-3; D uncertain. V lost 5 bases, J lost 1 base, and 9 bases lay in between. The CDR3 runs 14 residues. Germline V gene lookup returns CDR1 LNHNV and CDR2 YYDKDF (reference sequence). Looking up the rest from reference TRBV15 and TRBJ1-3 gives the full variable domain: DAMVIQNPRYQVTQFGKPVTLSCSQTLNHNVMYWYQQKSSQAPKLLFHYYDKDFNNEADTPDNFQSRRPNTSFCFLDIRSPGLGDTAMYLCATSSRGSGNTIYFGEGSWLTVV.

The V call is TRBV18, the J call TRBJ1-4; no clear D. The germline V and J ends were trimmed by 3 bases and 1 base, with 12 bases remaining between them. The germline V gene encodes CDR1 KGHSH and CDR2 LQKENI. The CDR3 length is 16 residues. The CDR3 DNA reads TGTGCCAGCTCACCTCGTGGCGCGGGAACTAATGAAAAACTGTTTTTT. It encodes CASSPRGAGTNEKLFF.

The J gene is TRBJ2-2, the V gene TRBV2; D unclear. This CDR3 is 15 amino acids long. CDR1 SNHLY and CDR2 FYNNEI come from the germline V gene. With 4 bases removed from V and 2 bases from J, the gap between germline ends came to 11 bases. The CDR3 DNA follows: TGTGCCAGCAGTGTGGGTACCTATAACACCGGGGAGCTGTTTTTT. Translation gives CASSVGTYNTGELFF. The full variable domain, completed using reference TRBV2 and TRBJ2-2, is EPEVTQTPSHQVTQMGQEVILRCVPISNHLYFYWYRQILGQKVEFLVSFYNNEISEKSEIFDDQFSVERPDGSNFTLKIRSTKLEDSAMYFCASSVGTYNTGELFFGEGSRLTVL.

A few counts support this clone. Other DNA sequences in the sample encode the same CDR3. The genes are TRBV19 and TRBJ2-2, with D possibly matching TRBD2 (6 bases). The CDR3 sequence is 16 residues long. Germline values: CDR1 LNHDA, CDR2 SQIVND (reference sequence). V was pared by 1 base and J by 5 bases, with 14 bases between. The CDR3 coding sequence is TGTGCCAGTAGTATAGTAGGGACTCCAGGGACCGGGGAGCTGTTTTTT. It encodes CASSIVGTPGTGELFF.

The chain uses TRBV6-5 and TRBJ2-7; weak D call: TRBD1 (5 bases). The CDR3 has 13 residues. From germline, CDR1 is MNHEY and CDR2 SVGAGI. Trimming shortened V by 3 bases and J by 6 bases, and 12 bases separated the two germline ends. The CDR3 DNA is TGTGCCAGCAGTTATGGGGCCGCCGGCGAGCAGTACTTC. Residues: CASSYGAAGEQYF.

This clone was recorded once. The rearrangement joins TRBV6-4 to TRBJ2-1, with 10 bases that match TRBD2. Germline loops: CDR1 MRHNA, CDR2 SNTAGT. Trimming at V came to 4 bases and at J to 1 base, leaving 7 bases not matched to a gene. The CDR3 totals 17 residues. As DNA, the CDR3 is TGTGCCAGCAGTGTGTCTAGCGGGGGACGATCCTACAATGAGCAGTTCTTC. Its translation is CASSVSSGGRSYNEQFF.

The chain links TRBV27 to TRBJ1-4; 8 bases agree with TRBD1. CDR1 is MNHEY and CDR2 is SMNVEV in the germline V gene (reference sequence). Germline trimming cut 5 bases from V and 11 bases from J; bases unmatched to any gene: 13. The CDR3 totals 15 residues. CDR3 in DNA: TGTGCCAGCAGTCCCAGGGGGCGCCTCTCGGGGAAACTGTTTTTT. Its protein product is CASSPRGRLSGKLFF.

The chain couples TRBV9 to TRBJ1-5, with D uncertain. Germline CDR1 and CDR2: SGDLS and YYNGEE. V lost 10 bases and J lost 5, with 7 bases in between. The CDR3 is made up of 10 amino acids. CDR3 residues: CASADQPQHF. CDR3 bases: TGTGCCTCGGCGGATCAGCCCCAGCATTTT. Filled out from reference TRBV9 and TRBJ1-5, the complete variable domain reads DSGVTQTPKHLITATGQRVTLRCSPRSGDLSVYWYQQSLDQGLQFLIQYYNGEERAKGNILERFSAQQFPDLHSELNLSSLELGDSALYFCASADQPQHFGDGTRLSIL.

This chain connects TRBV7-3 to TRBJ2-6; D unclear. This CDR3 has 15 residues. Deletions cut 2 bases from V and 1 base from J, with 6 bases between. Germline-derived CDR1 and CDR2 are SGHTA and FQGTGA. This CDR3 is CASSLGQSGANVLTF. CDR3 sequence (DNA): TGTGCCAGCAGCTTAGGGCAGTCTGGGGCCAACGTCCTGACTTTC.

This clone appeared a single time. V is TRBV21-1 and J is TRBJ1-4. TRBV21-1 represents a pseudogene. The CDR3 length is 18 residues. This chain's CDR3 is CASSKGGGSFGKNEKLFF. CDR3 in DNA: TGTGCCAGCAGCAAAGGAGGAGGTTCCTTTGGAAAAAATGAAAAACTGTTTTTT.

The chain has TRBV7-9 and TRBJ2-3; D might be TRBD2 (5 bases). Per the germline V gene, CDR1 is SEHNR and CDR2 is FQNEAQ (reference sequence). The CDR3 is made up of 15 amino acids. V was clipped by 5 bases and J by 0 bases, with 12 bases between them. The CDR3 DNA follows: TGTGCCAGCAGCGCCGGACTGGGCAGCACAGATACGCAGTATTTT. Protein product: CASSAGLGSTDTQYF.

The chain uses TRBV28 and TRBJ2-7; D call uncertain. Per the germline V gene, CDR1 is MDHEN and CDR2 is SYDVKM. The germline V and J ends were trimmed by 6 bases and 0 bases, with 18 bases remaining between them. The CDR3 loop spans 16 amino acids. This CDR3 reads CASSQTPGPSSYEQYF. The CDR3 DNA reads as TGTGCCAGCAGCCAAACCCCCGGGCCGAGCTCCTACGAGCAGTACTTC.

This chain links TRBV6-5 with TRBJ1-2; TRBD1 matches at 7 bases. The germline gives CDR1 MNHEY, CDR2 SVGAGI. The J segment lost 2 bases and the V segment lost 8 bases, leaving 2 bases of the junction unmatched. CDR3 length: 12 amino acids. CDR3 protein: CASWGQNYGYTF. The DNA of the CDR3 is TGTGCCAGCTGGGGACAGAACTATGGCTACACCTTC.

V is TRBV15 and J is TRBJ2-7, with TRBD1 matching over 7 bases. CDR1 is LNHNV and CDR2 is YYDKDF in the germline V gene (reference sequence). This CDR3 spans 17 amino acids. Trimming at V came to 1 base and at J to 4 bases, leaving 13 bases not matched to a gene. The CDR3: CATSRVLTGVSRYEQYF. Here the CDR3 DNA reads TGTGCCACCAGCAGAGTTTTAACAGGGGTGTCGAGGTACGAGCAGTACTTC.

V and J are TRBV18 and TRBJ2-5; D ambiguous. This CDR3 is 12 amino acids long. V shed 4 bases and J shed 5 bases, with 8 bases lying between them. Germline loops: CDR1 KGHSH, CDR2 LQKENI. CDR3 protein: CASSRGLETQYF. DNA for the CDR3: TGTGCCAGCTCACGGGGTTTGGAGACCCAGTACTTC.

This CDR3 is CAWSVDRGRGYTF. The CDR3 DNA follows: TGTGCCTGGAGTGTCGACAGGGGGAGAGGCTACACCTTC. J is TRBJ1-2 and V is TRBV30; 9 nucleotides match TRBD1. CDR1 and CDR2 from the germline V gene are GTSNPN and SVGIG (reference sequence). V gave up 0 bases and J gave up 8 bases; unmatched junction bases: 4. The CDR3 has 13 residues.

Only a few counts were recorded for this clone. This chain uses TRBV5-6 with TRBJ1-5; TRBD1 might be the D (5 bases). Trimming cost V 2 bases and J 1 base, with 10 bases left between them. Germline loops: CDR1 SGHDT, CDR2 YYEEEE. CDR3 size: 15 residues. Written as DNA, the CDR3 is TGTGCCAGCAGCTTTGGGGGAAGGAGCAATCAGCCCCAGCATTTT. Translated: CASSFGGRSNQPQHF.

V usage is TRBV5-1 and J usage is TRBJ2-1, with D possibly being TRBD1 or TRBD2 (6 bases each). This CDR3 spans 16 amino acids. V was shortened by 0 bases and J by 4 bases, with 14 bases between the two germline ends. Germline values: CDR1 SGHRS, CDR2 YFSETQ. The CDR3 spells CASSLDRGPLYNEQFF. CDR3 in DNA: TGCGCCAGCAGCTTGGATCGGGGGCCCTTATACAATGAGCAGTTCTTC.

CDR3 nucleotide sequence: TGTGCCAGTAGTCAAAACCATAAAGCTAACTATGGCTACACCTTC. Amino acids: CASSQNHKANYGYTF. This chain joins TRBV19 and TRBJ1-2; D ambiguous. This CDR3 is 15 amino acids long. The V gene's germline CDR1 is LNHDA and CDR2 SQIVND (reference sequence). Trimming took 5 bases from V and 0 from J, leaving 13 bases between them.

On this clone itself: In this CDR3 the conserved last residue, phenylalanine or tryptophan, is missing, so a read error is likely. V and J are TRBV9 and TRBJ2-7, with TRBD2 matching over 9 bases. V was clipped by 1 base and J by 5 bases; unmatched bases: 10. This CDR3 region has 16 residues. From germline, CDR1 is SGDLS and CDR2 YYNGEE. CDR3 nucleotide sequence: TGTGCCAGCAGCGTAACTACTGGCGGGGGGGCGGACGAGCAGTACCTC. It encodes CASSVTTGGGADEQYL.

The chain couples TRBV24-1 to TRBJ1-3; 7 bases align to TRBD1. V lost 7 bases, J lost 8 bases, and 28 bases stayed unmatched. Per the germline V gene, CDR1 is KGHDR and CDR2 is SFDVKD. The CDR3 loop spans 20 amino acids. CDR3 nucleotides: TGTGCCACCAGCGCGATTGGACAGGTAGTTTTAGGTCCATCATTGGACACCATATATTTT. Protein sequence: CATSAIGQVVLGPSLDTIYF.

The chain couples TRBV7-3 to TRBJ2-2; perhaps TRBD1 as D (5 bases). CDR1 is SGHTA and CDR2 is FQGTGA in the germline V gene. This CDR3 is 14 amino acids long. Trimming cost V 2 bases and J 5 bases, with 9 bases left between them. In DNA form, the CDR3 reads TGTGCCAGCAGCTTAGGGGCCGCGACCGGGGAGCTGTTTTTT. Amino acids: CASSLGAATGELFF.

The CDR3 sequence is CASSFGAGAETQYF. CDR3 DNA: TGTGCCAGCAGCTTCGGGGCGGGAGCCGAGACCCAGTACTTC. The chain carries TRBV5-4 and TRBJ2-5; TRBD2 aligns across 7 bases. The length of the CDR3 is 14 residues. Germline V gene lookup returns CDR1 SGHNT and CDR2 YYREEE (reference sequence). Germline trimming cut 2 bases from V and 5 bases from J; bases unmatched to any gene: 6.

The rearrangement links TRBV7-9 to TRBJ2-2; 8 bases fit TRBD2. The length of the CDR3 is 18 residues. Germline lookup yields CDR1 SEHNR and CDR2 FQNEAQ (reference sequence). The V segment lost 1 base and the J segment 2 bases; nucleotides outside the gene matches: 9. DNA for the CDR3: TGTGCCAGCAGCTTAGTTATCCAGCGGGGGACCAACACCGGGGAGCTGTTTTTT. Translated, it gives CASSLVIQRGTNTGELFF. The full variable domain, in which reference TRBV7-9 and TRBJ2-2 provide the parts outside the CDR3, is DTGVSQNPRHKITKRGQNVTFRCDPISEHNRLYWYRQTLGQGPEFLTYFQNEAQLEKSRLLSDRFSAERPKGSFSTLEIQRTEQGDSAMYLCASSLVIQRGTNTGELFFGEGSRLTVL.

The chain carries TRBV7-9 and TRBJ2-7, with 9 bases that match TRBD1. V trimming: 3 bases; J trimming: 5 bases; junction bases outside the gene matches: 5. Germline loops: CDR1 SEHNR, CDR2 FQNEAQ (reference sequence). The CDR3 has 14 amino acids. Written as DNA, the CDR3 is TGTGCCAGCAGCTTGGGACAGGGAGCCAACGAGCAGTACTTC. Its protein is CASSLGQGANEQYF.

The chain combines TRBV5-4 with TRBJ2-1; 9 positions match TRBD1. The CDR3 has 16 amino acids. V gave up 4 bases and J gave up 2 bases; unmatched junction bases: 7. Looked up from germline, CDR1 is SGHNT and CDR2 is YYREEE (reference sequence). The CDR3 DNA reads TGTGCCAGCAGCGACGTACAGGGGGCCCCCTACAATGAGCAGTTCTTC. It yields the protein CASSDVQGAPYNEQFF.

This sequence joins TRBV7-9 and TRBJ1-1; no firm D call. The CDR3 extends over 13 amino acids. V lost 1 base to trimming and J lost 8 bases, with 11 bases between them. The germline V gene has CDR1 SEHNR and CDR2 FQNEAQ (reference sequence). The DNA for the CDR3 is TGTGCCAGCAGCTTAGGGTACGGGCGGGAAGCTTTCTTT. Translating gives CASSLGYGREAFF.

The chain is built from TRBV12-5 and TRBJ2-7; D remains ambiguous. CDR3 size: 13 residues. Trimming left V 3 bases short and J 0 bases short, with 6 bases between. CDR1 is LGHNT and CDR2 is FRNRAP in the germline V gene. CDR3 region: CASGFGFSYEQYF. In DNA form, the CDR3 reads TGTGCTAGTGGTTTCGGGTTCTCCTACGAGCAGTACTTC. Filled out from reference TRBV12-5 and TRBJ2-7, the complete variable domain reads DARVTQTPRHKVTEMGQEVTMRCQPILGHNTVFWYRQTMMQGLELLAYFRNRAPLDDSGMPKDRFSAEMPDATLATLKIQPSEPRDSAVYFCASGFGFSYEQYFGPGTRLTVT.